These 10 T cell receptor beta chains share one sample of origin, sequenced in a study of blood T cell repertoires in COVID-19. Method: immunoSEQ multiplex PCR; TCRdb's copy keeps in-frame clones and lacks some. The data hold 110,000 to 150,000 clones, with roughly 78% observed a single time. Sequencing input: PBMCs or T cells enriched from blood (not recorded which). The source of these receptors is a woman aged 45 to 65 who had recovered from COVID-19.

V usage is TRBV2 and J usage is TRBJ2-5, with D possibly being TRBD2 (5 bases). The CDR3 length is 15 residues. Germline V lookup: CDR1 SNHLY, CDR2 FYNNEI. The V and J ends lost 5 bases and 5 bases respectively, with 18 bases between them. This CDR3 reads CASSRASGLGETQYF. The CDR3 nucleotides are TGTGCCAGCAGTAGGGCTTCGGGGTTAGGGGAGACCCAGTACTTC.

This clone showed up just once. This chain joins TRBV11-2 and TRBJ1-1; 9 bases align to TRBD1. There are 13 residues in the CDR3. The ends lost 4 bases at V and 5 bases at J; junction bases unmatched: 2. In germline, CDR1 is SGHAT, CDR2 FQNNGV. The CDR3 here is CASSSDRGTEAFF. The CDR3 bases are TGTGCCAGCAGCTCTGACAGGGGGACTGAAGCTTTCTTT.

In its sample, this clone was seen once. This rearrangement joins TRBV28 to TRBJ2-6, with D possibly TRBD2 on 7 matching bases. Germline values: CDR1 MDHEN, CDR2 SYDVKM. The CDR3 consists of 17 residues. V was pared by 3 bases and J by 0 bases, with 12 bases between. CDR3 nucleotide sequence: TGTGCCAGCAGTTTCGCGGGGGCTCCCTCTGGGGCCAACGTCCTGACTTTC. It translates to CASSFAGAPSGANVLTF.

The rearrangement uses TRBV6-5 and TRBJ1-1; possible D gene TRBD1, 5 bases. V gave up 7 bases and J gave up 6 bases, with 18 bases separating them. The CDR3 loop spans 14 amino acids. Germline lookup yields CDR1 MNHEY and CDR2 SVGAGI. As DNA, the CDR3 is TGTGCCAGCAACACCAGGGCTCGTGAGGCTGAAGCTTTCTTT. This translates into CASNTRAREAEAFF.

In its sample, this clone was seen once. V usage is TRBV5-1 and J usage is TRBJ2-4; 11 nucleotides match TRBD1. The germline V gene encodes CDR1 SGHRS and CDR2 YFSETQ. V shed 2 bases, J shed 3 bases, and the junction held 7 bases outside the gene matches. The CDR3 sequence is 17 residues long. In DNA form, the CDR3 reads TGCGCCAGCAGCTTCCCCATCGGGACAGGGGGCAAAAACATTCAGTACTTC. Protein sequence: CASSFPIGTGGKNIQYF.

This clone was seen a few times. V and J are TRBV7-2 and TRBJ2-7; 11 positions agree with TRBD2. The CDR3 extends over 13 amino acids. V was clipped by 5 bases and J by 9 bases; unmatched bases: 6. Germline values: CDR1 SGHTA, CDR2 FQGNSA. For the CDR3, the DNA is TGTGCCAGCAGCCCGTCGCTAGCGGGGGGGCAGTACTTC. Its translation is CASSPSLAGGQYF.

The chain uses TRBV7-9 and TRBJ1-1; 7 bases agree with TRBD1. This CDR3 has 14 amino acids. The V gene's germline CDR1 is SEHNR and CDR2 FQNEAQ (reference sequence). Germline trimming cut 3 bases from V and 6 bases from J; bases unmatched to any gene: 7. The DNA of the CDR3 is TGTGCCAGCAGCTTCGACAGGGTTTCGGCTGAAGCTTTCTTT. Protein sequence: CASSFDRVSAEAFF.

The chain is built from TRBV18 and TRBJ1-6; 7 nucleotides line up with TRBD1. After removal of 3 bases from V and 8 bases from J, the junction contained 7 bases not matched to a gene. The CDR3 runs to 15 residues. CDR1 is KGHSH, CDR2 LQKENI, per germline. CDR3 residues: CASSPATGRDSPLHF. The CDR3 DNA follows: TGTGCCAGCTCACCCGCGACAGGGCGAGATTCACCCCTCCACTTT.

The rearrangement joins TRBV10-3 to TRBJ2-5; 12 bases align to TRBD2. J lost 4 bases, V lost 4 bases, and 4 bases had no gene match. The CDR3 is made up of 15 amino acids. From germline, CDR1 is ENHRY and CDR2 SYGVKD. The CDR3 protein is CAISGASGGAETQYF. CDR3 coding DNA: TGTGCCATCAGTGGTGCTAGCGGGGGGGCAGAGACCCAGTACTTC.

This chain connects TRBV30 to TRBJ1-1; 8 nucleotides match TRBD1. Germline V CDR1 and CDR2: GTSNPN, SVGIG (reference sequence). This CDR3 comprises 13 residues. V shed 4 bases, J shed 6 bases, and the junction held 7 bases outside the gene matches. The CDR3 nucleotides read TGTGCCTGGAAAAGACAGGGGTCCCCTGAAGCTTTCTTT. Its translation: CAWKRQGSPEAFF.